The rows below give T cell receptor beta chains drawn from one sample of a study of patients and donors after allogeneic stem cell transplantation. From the RT-PCR reads, TCRdb called clonotypes with MiXCR, one entry per CDR3 protein. The sample contains about 110,000 distinct CDR3 sequences, 35% of which appear only once. Sequenced: blood, either unsorted or a sorted T cell fraction (not recorded which). All receptors come from a human donor who was either an allogeneic HSCT recipient or a stem cell or donor lymphocyte infusion donor (not recorded which). It is not recorded whose cells these are; they may come from a transplant donor. Each CDR3 is given with its conserved first and last residue. Each record gives: J gene, V gene, clone size, D gene, CDR3 protein, CDR3 DNA. A D gene is named only where the DNA matches it firmly. Some rows have no size entry. The others give once, few or many, or a class for an expanded clone.

>TRBJ2-3|TRBV7-2|few|TRBD2
CASSPGLAGSTDTQYF
TGTGCCAGCAGCCCGGGACTAGCGGGCAGCACAGATACGCAGTATTTT
>TRBJ2-5|TRBV9|.|TRBD2
CASSATSGIQETQYF
TGTGCCAGCAGCGCGACTAGCGGGATCCAAGAGACCCAGTACTTC
>TRBJ2-2|TRBV6-5|.|.
CASTRRSLNTGELFF
TGTGCCAGCACCCGACGGTCATTGAACACCGGGGAGCTGTTTTTT
>TRBJ1-1|TRBV28|once|.
CGSGPLNTEAFF
TGTGGGAGTGGGCCCCTTAACACTGAAGCTTTCTTT
>TRBJ1-1|TRBV10-3|few|TRBD1
CAIRRDRGNTEAFF
TGTGCCATCAGAAGGGACAGGGGCAACACTGAAGCTTTCTTT
>TRBJ2-1|TRBV7-8|.|.
CASSLARVRERPYNEQFF
TGTGCCAGCAGCTTAGCGCGGGTAAGGGAGAGACCTTACAATGAGCAGTTCTTC
>TRBJ2-1|TRBV6-5|few|TRBD2
CASSLAGRVYNEQFF
TGTGCCAGCAGTTTAGCGGGAAGGGTCTACAATGAGCAGTTCTTC
>TRBJ2-4|TRBV10-3|.|.
CAISESSRGGAKNIQYF
TGTGCCATCAGTGAGTCGTCAAGGGGGGGAGCCAAAAACATTCAGTACTTC
>TRBJ2-2|TRBV7-9|.|.
CASSLRSNTGELFF
TGTGCCAGCAGCTTACGTTCGAACACCGGGGAGCTGTTTTTT
>TRBJ2-7|TRBV7-9|few|TRBD1
CASSSDRLSYEQYF
TGTGCCAGCAGCTCGGACAGGCTCTCCTACGAGCAGTACTTC
>TRBJ2-7|TRBV9|few|.
CASSPRVDNYEQYF
TGTGCCAGCAGCCCCCGGGTGGATAACTACGAGCAGTACTTC
>TRBJ2-2|TRBV6-5|.|.
CASSKRHTSNTGELFF
TGTGCCAGCAGTAAGCGGCACACCTCGAACACCGGGGAGCTGTTTTTT
>TRBJ1-6|TRBV6-5|few|TRBD1
CASSYGTANSPLHF
TGTGCCAGCAGTTACGGGACAGCGAATTCACCCCTCCACTTT
>TRBJ1-2|TRBV11-2|few|TRBD1
CASSPDREGGYTF
TGTGCCAGCAGCCCCGACAGGGAAGGAGGCTACACCTTC
>TRBJ1-5|TRBV12-3/TRBV12-4|.|.
CASSPQGIQPQHF
TGTGCCAGCAGTCCCCAGGGGATTCAGCCCCAGCATTTT
>TRBJ1-1|TRBV20-1|few|.
CSARDGTEAFF
TGCAGTGCTAGAGACGGAACTGAAGCTTTCTTT
>TRBJ1-2|TRBV6-2/TRBV6-3|few|.
CASSGYPLRSYGYTF
TGTGCCAGCAGTGGATATCCCCTGCGCAGCTATGGCTACACCTTC
>TRBJ2-1|TRBV5-1|.|.
CASNRGGNNEQFF
TGCGCCAGCAACAGGGGCGGGAACAATGAGCAGTTCTTC
>TRBJ2-1|TRBV14|.|.
CASSPRSDNEQFF
TGTGCCAGCAGCCCCCGGAGTGACAATGAGCAGTTCTTC
>TRBJ1-5|TRBV20-1|.|TRBD1
CSARAFGQGDVQPQHF
TGCAGTGCTAGAGCCTTCGGACAGGGTGATGTTCAGCCCCAGCATTTT
>TRBJ1-2|TRBV5-1|.|.
CASRPNVNYGYTF
TGCGCCAGCAGACCTAACGTTAACTATGGCTACACCTTC
>TRBJ1-4|TRBV7-9|.|.
CASSFGEDPNEKLFF
TGTGCCAGCAGCTTCGGCGAGGACCCCAATGAAAAACTGTTTTTT
>TRBJ2-3|TRBV10-3|few|TRBD2
CAISPAGGPDTQYF
TGTGCCATCAGTCCGGCGGGAGGGCCCGATACGCAGTATTTT
>TRBJ2-3|TRBV20-1|.|TRBD2
CSGLGTRYTDTQYF
TGCAGTGGCCTGGGGACTAGGTACACAGATACGCAGTATTTT
>TRBJ1-2|TRBV20-1|.|.
CSARESFLRAYGYTF
TGCAGTGCTAGAGAGAGCTTCCTGAGGGCTTATGGCTACACCTTC
>TRBJ1-2|TRBV7-9|few|TRBD1
CASSLEPTRDREGGYTF
TGTGCCAGCAGCTTAGAGCCAACGAGGGACAGGGAAGGCGGCTACACCTTC
>TRBJ2-7|TRBV12-3/TRBV12-4|.|TRBD1
CASSPIILRQGYYEQYF
TGTGCCAGCAGTCCGATCATCCTTAGACAGGGGTACTACGAGCAGTACTTC
>TRBJ2-3|TRBV12-3/TRBV12-4|.|TRBD2
CASSLMGLRRTDTQYF
TGTGCCAGCAGTTTAATGGGACTAAGACGCACAGATACGCAGTATTTT
>TRBJ2-3|TRBV10-3|few|TRBD2
CAPHLGGRKADTQYF
TGTGCCCCCCATTTGGGCGGGAGGAAAGCAGATACGCAGTATTTT
>TRBJ2-1|TRBV29-1|few|.
CSVGLYQTHNEQFF
TGCAGCGTTGGACTCTACCAAACCCACAATGAGCAGTTCTTC
>TRBJ1-3|TRBV20-1|few|.
CSATRGEGTGNTIYF
TGCAGTGCCACGCGGGGGGAGGGGACTGGAAACACCATATATTTT
>TRBJ2-7|TRBV24-1|.|.
CATSDFLPGPPYEQYF
TGTGCCACCAGTGATTTTCTTCCGGGACCACCCTACGAGCAGTACTTC
>TRBJ2-2|TRBV30|.|TRBD2
CAWRPGTSGAGELFF
TGTGCCTGGAGGCCGGGGACTAGCGGGGCCGGGGAGCTGTTTTTT
>TRBJ2-1|TRBV5-1|.|TRBD2
CASRELADNNEQFF
TGCGCCAGCAGGGAGCTAGCGGACAACAATGAGCAGTTCTTC
>TRBJ1-1|TRBV29-1|.|TRBD1
CSVTDRVNTEAFF
TGCAGCGTTACCGACAGGGTGAACACTGAAGCTTTCTTT
>TRBJ2-1|TRBV19|once|TRBD2
CASSRSGRGFLVEQFF
TGTGCCAGTAGTAGAAGCGGGAGAGGCTTCTTGGTGGAGCAGTTCTTC